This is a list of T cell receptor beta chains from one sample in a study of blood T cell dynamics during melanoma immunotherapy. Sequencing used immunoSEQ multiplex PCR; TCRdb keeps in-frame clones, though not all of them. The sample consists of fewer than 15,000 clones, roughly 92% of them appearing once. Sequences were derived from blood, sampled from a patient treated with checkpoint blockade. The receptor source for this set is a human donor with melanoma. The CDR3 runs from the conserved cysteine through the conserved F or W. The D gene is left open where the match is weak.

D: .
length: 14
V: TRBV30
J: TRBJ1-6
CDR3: CAWSVLLGVSPLHF

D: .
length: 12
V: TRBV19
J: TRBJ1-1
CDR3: CASSPIGAEAFF

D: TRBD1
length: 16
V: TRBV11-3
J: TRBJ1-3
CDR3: CASSRDRRSSGNTIYF

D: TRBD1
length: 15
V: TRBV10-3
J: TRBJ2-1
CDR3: CAIGLTGTGFNEQFF

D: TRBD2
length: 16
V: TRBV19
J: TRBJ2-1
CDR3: CASSSPPLGLVDEQFF

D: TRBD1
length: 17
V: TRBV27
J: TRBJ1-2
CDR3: CASSPHAGGDRGGGYTF

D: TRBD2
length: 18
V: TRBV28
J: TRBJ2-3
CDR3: CASSSETILAGRSDTQYF

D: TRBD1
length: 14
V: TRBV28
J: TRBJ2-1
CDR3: CASSRTGGRNEQFF

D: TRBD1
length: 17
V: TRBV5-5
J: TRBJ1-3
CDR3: CASSLTGAGGTGNTIYF

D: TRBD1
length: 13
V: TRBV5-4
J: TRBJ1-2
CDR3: CASSPTGGDGYTF

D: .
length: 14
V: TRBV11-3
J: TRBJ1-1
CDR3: CASSLGRLHTEAFF

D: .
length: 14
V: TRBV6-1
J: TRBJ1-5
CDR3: CASRWRTANQPQHF

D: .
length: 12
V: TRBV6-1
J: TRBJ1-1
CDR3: CASSWNIFEAFF

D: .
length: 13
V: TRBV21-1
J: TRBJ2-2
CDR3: CASSLRNTGELFF

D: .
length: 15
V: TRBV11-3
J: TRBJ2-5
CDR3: CASSFGSQGIETQYF

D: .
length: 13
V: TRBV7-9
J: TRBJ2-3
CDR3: CASSFGSSDTQYF

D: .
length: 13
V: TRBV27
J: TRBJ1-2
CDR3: CASSSFLTHGYTF

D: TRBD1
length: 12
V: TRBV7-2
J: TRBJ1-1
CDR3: CASSLVTGVAFF

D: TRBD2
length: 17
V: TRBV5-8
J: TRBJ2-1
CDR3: CASSPRGLAGGIYEQFF

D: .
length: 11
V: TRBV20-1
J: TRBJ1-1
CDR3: CSASPRTVAFF

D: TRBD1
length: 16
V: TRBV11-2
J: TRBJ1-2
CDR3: CASSFYQGARSYGYTF

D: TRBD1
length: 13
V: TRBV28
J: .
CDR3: CASSTRQGAEQYF